The 21 T cell receptor beta chains given below trace back to one sample, sequenced in a study of T-cell memory formation after mild COVID-19 (dated by TCRdb to the early 2020s). The library was generated by 5' RACE. Sequencing took place on an Illumina NovaSeq 6000. TCRdb reprocessing: public reads trimmed at Q25 with fastp, clones called with MiXCR, in-frame beta chains kept. Rows with one shared CDR3 protein collapse into an entry with the most common genes and DNA. Within this sample are fewer than 550,000 distinct CDR3 sequences, with approximately 20% of them counted one time only. The top ten clones comprise 8.4% of the sample. Material: PBMCs or a T cell subset sorted from them (not recorded which). The source is an adult woman who had mild COVID-19 (a few samples of this study predate the infection). The sample titles of this study are shuffled in the database, so cell type and time point are left out; the donor was told from shared clones.

There are a few counts of this clonotype. The chain has TRBV28 and TRBJ1-1; unclear D gene. CDR3 size: 15 residues. V was clipped by 7 bases and J by 1 base, with 16 bases between them. Germline V lookup: CDR1 MDHEN, CDR2 SYDVKM. In nucleotides, the CDR3 is TGTGCCAGCACTCTTCAGTGGGCTTCGAACACTGAAGCTTTCTTT. Amino acids: CASTLQWASNTEAFF.

This chain links TRBV6-1 with TRBJ2-5, with D maybe TRBD2 (5 bases). In germline, CDR1 is MNHNS, CDR2 SASEGT. The CDR3 has 15 amino acids. The V and J ends lost 1 base and 5 bases respectively, with 14 bases between them. The CDR3 DNA reads TGTGCCAGCAGTGAAGGAGGGCTTCCACGGGAGACCCAGTACTTC. It codes for CASSEGGLPRETQYF.

This clonotype was recorded at least ten times. The chain joins TRBV4-1 to TRBJ2-1, with D hard to call. Germline V gives CDR1 MGHRA, CDR2 YSYEKL. This CDR3 is built from 16 residues. V was pared by 4 bases and J by 3 bases, with 16 bases between. As DNA, the CDR3 is TGCGCCAGCAGCCGAGAATTTGGAGCTGACTACAATGAGCAGTTCTTC. It yields the protein CASSREFGADYNEQFF.

The table lists this clonotype with a few counts. V and J are TRBV3-1 and TRBJ2-7; D gene ambiguous. The germline gives CDR1 LGHDT, CDR2 YNNKEL (reference sequence). The CDR3 consists of 13 residues. V was trimmed by 4 bases and J by 2 bases, leaving 9 bases between them. CDR3 residues: CASSRDIPYEQYF. The CDR3, as DNA: TGTGCCAGCAGCCGCGACATCCCCTACGAGCAGTACTTC.

A few counts support this clonotype. J is TRBJ2-1 and V is TRBV9, with TRBD2 matching 8 bases. With V trimmed by 0 bases and J by 4 bases, 9 bases remained unmatched. There are 17 residues in the CDR3. Germline-derived CDR1 and CDR2 are SGDLS and YYNGEE. This CDR3 reads CASSVGASGFKYNEQFF. CDR3 DNA sequence: TGTGCCAGCAGCGTAGGGGCTAGCGGGTTCAAATACAATGAGCAGTTCTTC.

V usage is TRBV5-1 and J usage is TRBJ2-1, with TRBD2 identical over 7 bases. J gave up 1 base and V 4 bases, and 8 bases lay outside the gene matches. Germline assignment: CDR1 SGHRS and CDR2 YFSETQ. This CDR3 spans 16 amino acids. The CDR3 sequence is CASSPEGRGSYNEQFF. In DNA, the CDR3 is TGCGCCAGCAGCCCGGAGGGGAGGGGATCCTACAATGAGCAGTTCTTC. Full variable domain (outside the CDR3, taken from reference TRBV5-1 and TRBJ2-1): KAGVTQTPRYLIKTRGQQVTLSCSPISGHRSVSWYQQTPGQGLQFLFEYFSETQRNKGNFPGRFSGRQFSNSRSEMNVSTLELGDSALYLCASSPEGRGSYNEQFFGPGTRLTVL.

This clonotype was seen ten or more times. The rearrangement uses TRBV5-1 and TRBJ1-3; no reliable D call. The CDR3 loop spans 16 amino acids. The germline gives CDR1 SGHRS, CDR2 YFSETQ. The V end was cut by 4 bases, the J end by 4 bases, with 18 bases between. Here the CDR3 reads CASSRYSPVAGNTIYF. The CDR3 DNA is TGCGCCAGCAGCCGCTACTCGCCTGTCGCGGGAAACACCATATATTTT.

This clonotype was recorded a few times. CDR3 sequence: CASSGSPDRVVSYEQYF. The CDR3 DNA sequence: TGCGCCAGCAGCGGATCACCCGACAGGGTGGTCAGCTACGAGCAGTACTTC. V usage is TRBV5-1 and J usage is TRBJ2-7; 7 nucleotides align to TRBD1. Unmatched junction bases numbered 16, after V lost 4 bases and J lost 3 bases. The V gene's germline CDR1 is SGHRS and CDR2 YFSETQ. The CDR3 is made up of 17 amino acids.

The rearrangement uses TRBV30 and TRBJ1-5; TRBD1 matches 8 bases. The CDR3 runs 15 residues. Germline-derived CDR1 and CDR2 are GTSNPN and SVGIG (reference sequence). V was clipped by 4 bases and J by 4 bases; unmatched bases: 9. CDR3 nucleotide sequence: TGTGCCTGGAATCGTAGGACAGGGCCGAATCAGCCCCAGCATTTT. This gives the protein CAWNRRTGPNQPQHF.

V usage is TRBV7-9 and J usage is TRBJ1-1, with D possibly matching TRBD1 (6 bases). CDR1 is SEHNR, CDR2 FQNEAQ, per germline (reference sequence). This CDR3 is 15 amino acids long. The V end was cut by 3 bases, the J end by 1 base, with 12 bases between. CDR3 loop: CASSFVEGGNTEAFF. The CDR3 DNA is TGTGCCAGCAGCTTCGTCGAAGGGGGGAACACTGAAGCTTTCTTT.

A few counts support this clonotype. This chain connects TRBV20-1 to TRBJ1-6; perhaps TRBD1 as D (5 bases). The length of the CDR3 is 14 residues. The germline V gene has CDR1 DFQATT and CDR2 SNEGSKA (reference sequence). V was trimmed by 4 bases and J by 6 bases, leaving 13 bases between them. The CDR3 is CSAKVGASNSPLHF. The CDR3, as DNA: TGCAGTGCTAAGGTCGGGGCGAGTAATTCACCCCTCCACTTT.

This chain uses TRBV12-3 or TRBV12-4 with TRBJ2-3; 7 bases are a match to TRBD1. The CDR3 runs to 17 residues. V shed 6 bases and J 0 bases; nucleotides not matched to a gene: 12. CDR3 sequence: CASSPPHGTASTDTQYF. CDR3 in DNA: TGTGCCAGCAGCCCCCCCCACGGGACAGCAAGCACAGATACGCAGTATTTT.

In regard to this clonotype: Its ends do not fully match the called genes, so a read error is possible. J is TRBJ2-2 and V is TRBV7-9; D gene ambiguous. This CDR3 has 12 residues. Germline CDR1 is SEHNR and CDR2 is FQNEAQ (reference sequence). The CDR3 is CASSVATGELFF. The CDR3, as DNA: TGTGCCAGCAGCGTAGCAACCGGGGAGCTGTTTTTT.

This clonotype was observed a few times. The chain recombines TRBV12-3 or TRBV12-4 with TRBJ1-1, with 7 bases that match TRBD1. V lost 6 bases to trimming and J lost 8 bases; unmatched junction nucleotides: 3. The CDR3 covers 11 residues. CDR3 protein: CASSTGEEAFF. CDR3 DNA sequence: TGTGCCAGCAGCACAGGGGAGGAAGCTTTCTTT.

This clonotype was counted only a few times. The J gene is TRBJ2-5, the V gene TRBV29-1; D is perhaps TRBD1 or TRBD2 (6 bases each). The CDR3 spans 13 residues. The germline V and J ends were trimmed by 7 bases and 5 bases, with 17 bases remaining between them. Germline lookup yields CDR1 SQVTM and CDR2 ANQGSEA. CDR3 amino acids: CSAFSGGQETQYF. The CDR3 DNA reads TGCAGCGCCTTTTCTGGGGGGCAGGAGACCCAGTACTTC.

This clonotype was counted many times. The rearrangement uses TRBV7-9 and TRBJ2-7; TRBD1 aligns across 11 bases. The CDR3 extends over 15 amino acids. Per the germline V gene, CDR1 is SEHNR and CDR2 is FQNEAQ (reference sequence). After removal of 3 bases from V and 4 bases from J, the junction contained 5 bases not matched to a gene. CDR3 protein: CASSFRDRGLYEQYF. CDR3 in DNA: TGTGCCAGCAGCTTCCGGGACAGGGGGTTGTACGAGCAGTACTTC.

This chain connects TRBV5-4 to TRBJ2-5; D is undetermined. V was shortened by 4 bases and J by 5 bases, with 15 bases between the two germline ends. CDR1 is SGHNT, CDR2 YYREEE, per germline (reference sequence). The CDR3 is 14 residues long. The CDR3 region has the DNA TGTGCCAGCAGCACCGAGGCGGCGTGGGAGACCCAGTACTTC. Amino acids: CASSTEAAWETQYF.

This chain uses TRBV7-9 with TRBJ2-7, with 12 bases that match TRBD2. This CDR3 spans 16 amino acids. From germline, CDR1 is SEHNR and CDR2 FQNEAQ (reference sequence). With 5 bases clipped from V and 5 bases from J, the junction kept 10 bases outside the gene matches. DNA of the CDR3: TGTGCCAGCAGCCCCTCCAAGACTAGCGGGAGTCACGAGCAGTACTTC. Amino acids: CASSPSKTSGSHEQYF. The whole variable domain, remainder taken from reference TRBV7-9 and TRBJ2-7, is DTGVSQNPRHKITKRGQNVTFRCDPISEHNRLYWYRQTLGQGPEFLTYFQNEAQLEKSRLLSDRFSAERPKGSFSTLEIQRTEQGDSAMYLCASSPSKTSGSHEQYFGPGTRLTVT.

This chain connects TRBV3-1 to TRBJ2-3, with TRBD1 identical over 9 bases. V was pared by 2 bases and J by 10 bases, with 7 bases of the junction left unmatched. Germline loops: CDR1 LGHDT, CDR2 YNNKEL (reference sequence). CDR3 length equals 14 residues. The CDR3, as DNA: TGTGCCAGCAGCCAATCCGCGACAGGGGGGTCGCAGTATTTT. Encoded protein: CASSQSATGGSQYF.

This clonotype was recorded at least ten times. The rearrangement uses TRBV7-8 and TRBJ1-5; D not resolved. This CDR3 region has 13 residues. Germline CDR1 reads SGHVS; CDR2 reads FQNEAQ. Between the trimmed V and J ends, which lost 5 bases and 1 base, there was a span of 6 bases. The CDR3 sequence: CASSLLSNQPQHF. DNA of the CDR3: TGTGCCAGCAGCCTACTGAGCAATCAGCCCCAGCATTTT. The full variable domain, rest sourced from reference TRBV7-8 and TRBJ1-5, is GAGVSQSPRYKVAKRGQDVALRCDPISGHVSLFWYQQALGQGPEFLTYFQNEAQLDKSGLPSDRFFAERPEGSVSTLKIQRTQQEDSAVYLCASSLLSNQPQHFGDGTRLSIL.

This chain links TRBV7-2 with TRBJ1-1; D is ambiguous. Trimming removed 1 base from V and 5 bases from J, with 8 bases in between. The CDR3 totals 13 residues. Per the germline V gene, CDR1 is SGHTA and CDR2 is FQGNSA. CDR3 loop: CASSLVRETEAFF. CDR3 in DNA: TGTGCCAGCAGCTTAGTCCGGGAAACTGAAGCTTTCTTT.